This entry lists 31 T cell receptor beta chains sequenced from one sample in a study of T cells expressing NK-cell markers. TCRdb reanalyzed the 5' RACE reads, giving one entry per CDR3 protein sequence and no DNA. This sample's clone table lists about 430,000 distinct CDR3 sequences. The sequenced sample was blood T cells: a sorted CD56 or NKG2C T cell subset, CD4+ or CD8+ T cells, or bulk PBMC T cells (not recorded which). The receptors originated from a woman between 50 and 59 years old in good health.

This chain's CDR3 is CASSYRTSGRAVDEQFF. The V call is TRBV12-3 or TRBV12-4, the J call TRBJ2-1; the D gene TCRdb calls, TRBD2, cannot be checked with no DNA. There are 17 residues in the CDR3.

V is TRBV29-1 and J is TRBJ2-2; TCRdb's assignment of TRBD1 cannot be checked, as there is no DNA. This CDR3 is built from 13 residues. The germline V gene encodes CDR1 SQVTM and CDR2 ANQGSEA. The CDR3 loop is CSVGPGDTGELFF.

V gene TRBV5-5 combines with J gene TRBJ2-1; TCRdb proposes TRBD2, but this gene call is untestable without DNA. Germline CDR1 is SGHKS and CDR2 is YYEKEE (reference sequence). CDR3 length: 13 amino acids. The CDR3 loop is CASSGLAEDRKFF.

The V gene is TRBV5-1, the J gene TRBJ2-1; TCRdb picks TRBD1, but there is no DNA to check that call. Germline V lookup: CDR1 SGHRS, CDR2 YFSETQ. The CDR3 covers 13 residues. This CDR3 is CASSKQGRDEQFF.

The gene calls are TRBV20-1 and TRBJ2-3; TCRdb lists TRBD1, though no DNA is available to test this call. The CDR3 has 12 residues. Germline V gene data show CDR1 as DFQATT and CDR2 as SNEGSKA (reference sequence). The CDR3 region is CSAAPRADTQYF.

The chain is built from TRBV20-1 and TRBJ1-1; there is no DNA to check the TCRdb D call of TRBD1. Germline V gene lookup returns CDR1 DFQATT and CDR2 SNEGSKA (reference sequence). CDR3 size: 14 residues. The CDR3 is CSAAGRGTNIEAFF.

The chain links TRBV6-1 to TRBJ2-2; absent DNA, TCRdb's TRBD2 call cannot be checked. Germline V CDR1 and CDR2: MNHNS, SASEGT. The CDR3 has 18 amino acids. This CDR3 is CASSEGLAGLKNTGELFF.

This chain joins TRBV29-1 and TRBJ1-2; TCRdb calls TRBD1, which cannot be checked without DNA. The germline CDR1 and CDR2 sequences are SQVTM and ANQGSEA. The CDR3 consists of 11 residues. CDR3 region: CSSRDGNGYTF.

The V and J genes are TRBV3-1 and TRBJ1-1; TCRdb indicates TRBD1, and absent DNA this call remains unverified. This CDR3 spans 14 amino acids. The germline V gene has CDR1 LGHDT and CDR2 YNNKEL (reference sequence). CDR3 in amino acids: CASSQAGTNTEAFF.

The chain joins TRBV3-1 to TRBJ2-5; TCRdb picks TRBD2, but there is no DNA to check that call. The germline CDR1 and CDR2 sequences are LGHDT and YNNKEL (reference sequence). This CDR3 region has 13 residues. CDR3 sequence: CASSPSGPGTQYF.

V and J are TRBV12-3 or TRBV12-4 and TRBJ2-4; lacking DNA, the TRBD2 call made by TCRdb goes unchecked. This CDR3 contains 14 residues. The CDR3 is CASRSAGTLNIQYF.

J is TRBJ2-1 and V is TRBV29-1; checking the TCRdb D call of TRBD1 is not possible without DNA. The CDR3 runs 15 residues. CDR1 and CDR2 (germline): SQVTM, ANQGSEA. Here the CDR3 reads CSVVSPQVAYNEQFF.

V and J are TRBV10-1 and TRBJ2-7; TCRdb's D gene call, TRBD2, goes unchecked for lack of DNA. This CDR3 has 15 amino acids. The V gene's germline CDR1 is WNHNN and CDR2 SYGVQD (reference sequence). CDR3 protein: CASSSLAGGPREQYF.

The chain couples TRBV28 to TRBJ2-1; there is no DNA to check the TCRdb D call of TRBD2. Germline CDR1 is MDHEN and CDR2 is SYDVKM. The length of the CDR3 is 14 residues. The CDR3 region is CASSASGRANEQFF.

The chain has TRBV12-3 or TRBV12-4 and TRBJ1-5; the TCRdb D gene call, TRBD1, has no DNA to confirm it. This CDR3 contains 14 residues. CDR3: CATSGTAYNQPQHF.

Here the CDR3 reads CAIRGQDPDEAFF. The chain recombines TRBV10-3 with TRBJ1-1; TCRdb returns TRBD1, unconfirmable since there is no DNA. Germline V gene lookup returns CDR1 ENHRY and CDR2 SYGVKD. This CDR3 region has 13 residues.

The gene calls are TRBV2 and TRBJ2-7; the TCRdb call, TRBD2, lacks DNA for checking. The V gene's germline CDR1 is SNHLY and CDR2 FYNNEI. This CDR3 has 14 residues. The CDR3 loop is CASSDGLVAYEQYF. The complete variable domain, with remaining parts taken from reference TRBV2 and TRBJ2-7, reads EPEVTQTPSHQVTQMGQEVILRCVPISNHLYFYWYRQILGQKVEFLVSFYNNEISEKSEIFDDQFSVERPDGSNFTLKIRSTKLEDSAMYFCASSDGLVAYEQYFGPGTRLTVT.

V gene TRBV2 combines with J gene TRBJ1-5. Per germline, CDR1 SNHLY and CDR2 FYNNEI. CDR3 length equals 14 residues. This CDR3 reads CASSVGVGGQPQHF.

CDR3 sequence: CASSRTERVETQYF. This chain connects TRBV18 to TRBJ2-5; lacking DNA, the TRBD1 call made by TCRdb goes unchecked. This CDR3 is built from 14 residues. Looked up from germline, CDR1 is KGHSH and CDR2 is LQKENI.

The CDR3 sequence is CASSQRPDREVFYEQYF. This chain joins TRBV4-1 and TRBJ2-7; as DNA is missing, the TRBD1 call by TCRdb cannot be tested. Germline lookup yields CDR1 MGHRA and CDR2 YSYEKL. This CDR3 has 17 residues.

V and J are TRBV29-1 and TRBJ2-5. CDR1 and CDR2 from the germline V gene are SQVTM and ANQGSEA. There are 14 residues in the CDR3. The CDR3 is CSVEAWARRETQYF.

This chain's CDR3 is CASSRGTGALFSYEQYF. The chain is built from TRBV11-2 and TRBJ2-7; checking the TCRdb D call of TRBD1 is not possible without DNA. Germline values: CDR1 SGHAT, CDR2 FQNNGV. CDR3 size: 17 residues.

The V gene is TRBV12-3 or TRBV12-4, the J gene TRBJ2-3; TCRdb's D call of TRBD1 is untestable without DNA. This CDR3 contains 14 residues. CDR3 sequence reads: CASSLRGEWDTQYF.

This chain links TRBV12-3 or TRBV12-4 with TRBJ2-2; absent DNA, TCRdb's TRBD1 call cannot be checked. This CDR3 has 15 residues. Here the CDR3 reads CASSPGHKNTGELFF.

J is TRBJ2-6 and V is TRBV12-3 or TRBV12-4; TCRdb reports TRBD1, a call that lacks DNA to check it against. The CDR3 spans 16 residues. This CDR3 is CASSWDRVAGANVLTF.

The chain has TRBV5-1 and TRBJ2-3; the D call from TCRdb, TRBD2, cannot be confirmed without DNA. The germline V gene has CDR1 SGHRS and CDR2 YFSETQ. CDR3 length equals 16 residues. The CDR3 loop is CASSLFSAGVADTQYF. The full variable domain, in which reference TRBV5-1 and TRBJ2-3 provide the parts outside the CDR3, is KAGVTQTPRYLIKTRGQQVTLSCSPISGHRSVSWYQQTPGQGLQFLFEYFSETQRNKGNFPGRFSGRQFSNSRSEMNVSTLELGDSALYLCASSLFSAGVADTQYFGPGTRLTVL.

The chain couples TRBV10-3 to TRBJ2-1; TCRdb indicates TRBD2, and absent DNA this call remains unverified. This CDR3 region has 15 residues. Per the germline V gene, CDR1 is ENHRY and CDR2 is SYGVKD. CDR3 region: CAISESGRAGNEQFF.

The V gene is TRBV5-1, the J gene TRBJ2-7; TCRdb outputs TRBD2, but without DNA this stays unchecked. The CDR3 has 14 amino acids. Per germline, CDR1 SGHRS and CDR2 YFSETQ. CDR3 in amino acids: CASSYGTSAYEQYF.

The J gene is TRBJ2-1, the V gene TRBV2; TCRdb's D call of TRBD1 is untestable without DNA. CDR3 size: 13 residues. In germline, CDR1 is SNHLY, CDR2 FYNNEI. The CDR3 here is CASSRQGSNEQFF.

The rearrangement joins TRBV18 to TRBJ2-5; the TCRdb D gene call, TRBD1, has no DNA to confirm it. Germline CDR1 is KGHSH and CDR2 is LQKENI. The length of the CDR3 is 15 residues. The CDR3 reads CASSPLSSGLETQYF.

CDR3 in amino acids: CASSFIIGQEQFF. This chain connects TRBV7-9 to TRBJ2-1; TCRdb's D gene call, TRBD1, goes unchecked for lack of DNA. This CDR3 spans 13 amino acids. Germline CDR1 reads SEHNR; CDR2 reads FQNEAQ (reference sequence). Combining the CDR3 with reference TRBV7-9 and TRBJ2-1 gives the whole variable domain DTGVSQNPRHKITKRGQNVTFRCDPISEHNRLYWYRQTLGQGPEFLTYFQNEAQLEKSRLLSDRFSAERPKGSFSTLEIQRTEQGDSAMYLCASSFIIGQEQFFGPGTRLTVL.